These 31 T cell receptor beta chains share one sample of origin, sequenced in a study of shared clonotypes between healthy human individuals. Terminally differentiated effector memory CD45RA+ cells were excluded from the naive CD8 cells, which were CD45RO-negative and positively selected for CCR7. Profiling relied on immunoSEQ multiplex PCR, and the TCRdb table lists in-frame clones only, not all of them. The table lists 600,000 or so clones, roughly 96% of them singletons. The sample comprised naive CD8+ T cells sorted from blood. All receptors come from a woman aged 30 to 39 in good health.

The chain employs TRBV12-5 and TRBJ1-1; D uncertain. The V end lost 1 base, the J end lost 5 bases, and 5 bases lay between the germline ends. The CDR3 is made up of 12 amino acids. CDR1 and CDR2 (germline): LGHNT, FRNRAP. CDR3 sequence: CASGLGRTEAFF. The CDR3 region has the DNA TGTGCTAGTGGTTTGGGTAGGACTGAAGCTTTCTTT.

This rearrangement joins TRBV5-4 to TRBJ2-2; TRBD2 matches 8 bases. This CDR3 is 15 amino acids long. V trimming: 0 bases; J trimming: 4 bases; junction bases outside the gene matches: 2. Looked up from germline, CDR1 is SGHNT and CDR2 is YYREEE (reference sequence). This chain's CDR3 is CASSLVAGGTGELFF. The CDR3 nucleotides read TGTGCCAGCAGCTTGGTTGCGGGAGGCACCGGGGAGCTGTTTTTT.

This clone has just a few counts. The junction shows a germline mismatch at one end, possibly a read error. The chain joins TRBV7-9 to TRBJ1-1; 7 positions agree with TRBD1. CDR3 size: 11 residues. Germline CDR1 SEHNR, CDR2 FQNEAQ (reference sequence). CDR3 bases: TGTGCCAGCAACCCTGGCAGGGGGATCGTCTTT. This sequence encodes CASNPGRGIVF. The full variable domain, rest sourced from reference TRBV7-9 and TRBJ1-1, is DTGVSQNPRHKITKRGQNVTFRCDPISEHNRLYWYRQTLGQGPEFLTYFQNEAQLEKSRLLSDRFSAERPKGSFSTLEIQRTEQGDSAMYLCASNPGRGIVFGQGTRLTVV.

V gene TRBV5-1 combines with J gene TRBJ2-1; no clear D gene. The V gene's germline CDR1 is SGHRS and CDR2 YFSETQ. V shed 7 bases and J shed 5 bases, with 13 bases lying between them. The CDR3 loop spans 13 amino acids. The CDR3 sequence is CASPRRRHNEQFF. CDR3 bases: TGCGCCAGCCCCCGTAGAAGGCACAATGAGCAGTTCTTC. The whole variable domain, filled in from reference TRBV5-1 and TRBJ2-1, reads KAGVTQTPRYLIKTRGQQVTLSCSPISGHRSVSWYQQTPGQGLQFLFEYFSETQRNKGNFPGRFSGRQFSNSRSEMNVSTLELGDSALYLCASPRRRHNEQFFGPGTRLTVL.

This clone was observed a single time. The gene calls are TRBV5-5 and TRBJ2-7, with 10 bases matching TRBD2. Looked up from germline, CDR1 is SGHKS and CDR2 is YYEKEE (reference sequence). The CDR3 runs 15 residues. Trimming removed 1 base from V and 3 bases from J; junction bases left unmatched: 4. CDR3 loop: CASSLTSGAHYEQYF. CDR3 nucleotide sequence: TGTGCCAGCAGCTTGACTAGCGGGGCGCACTACGAGCAGTACTTC.

The chain is built from TRBV28 and TRBJ2-5; no firm D call. CDR1 and CDR2 from the germline V gene are MDHEN and SYDVKM. The CDR3 spans 14 residues. Deletions cut 5 bases from V and 4 bases from J, with 14 bases between. The CDR3 here is CASSVGLDRETQYF. As DNA, the CDR3 is TGTGCCAGCAGTGTTGGGTTGGATCGAGAGACCCAGTACTTC. The whole variable domain, filled in from reference TRBV28 and TRBJ2-5, reads DVKVTQSSRYLVKRTGEKVFLECVQDMDHENMFWYRQDPGLGLRLIYFSYDVKMKEKGDIPEGYSVSREKKERFSLILESASTNQTSMYLCASSVGLDRETQYFGPGTRLLVL.

V is TRBV30 and J is TRBJ2-1, with D tentatively TRBD2 (5 bases). Looked up from germline, CDR1 is GTSNPN and CDR2 is SVGIG (reference sequence). The CDR3 has 13 residues. Trimming stripped 3 bases from V and 2 bases from J, with 8 bases between. CDR3 residues: CAWSGVTYNEQFF. CDR3 sequence (DNA): TGTGCCTGGAGCGGGGTCACCTACAATGAGCAGTTCTTC.

The chain recombines TRBV28 with TRBJ2-1; 7 nucleotides agree with TRBD2. J gave up 5 bases and V 1 base, and 5 bases lay outside the gene matches. CDR3 length: 15 amino acids. Germline CDR1 is MDHEN and CDR2 is SYDVKM. This CDR3 is CASSLLAGVHNEQFF. For the CDR3, the DNA is TGTGCCAGCAGTTTATTGGCGGGGGTGCACAATGAGCAGTTCTTC. Combining the CDR3 with reference TRBV28 and TRBJ2-1 gives the whole variable domain DVKVTQSSRYLVKRTGEKVFLECVQDMDHENMFWYRQDPGLGLRLIYFSYDVKMKEKGDIPEGYSVSREKKERFSLILESASTNQTSMYLCASSLLAGVHNEQFFGPGTRLTVL.

The chain recombines TRBV29-1 with TRBJ1-2, with D uncertain. CDR1 SQVTM and CDR2 ANQGSEA come from the germline V gene. Trimming left V 6 bases short and J 4 bases short, with 9 bases between. The CDR3 has 11 residues. The chain's CDR3 is CSVRTAYGYTF. DNA of the CDR3: TGCAGCGTCCGGACTGCCTATGGCTACACCTTC.

This clone appeared once. The rearrangement joins TRBV6-1 to TRBJ2-7; no reliable D call. Germline loops: CDR1 MNHNS, CDR2 SASEGT. CDR3 length: 13 residues. Trimming removed 5 bases at V and 1 base at J, with 9 bases between. This CDR3 is CASSSFDSYEQYF. CDR3 in DNA: TGTGCCAGCAGTTCGTTTGATTCCTACGAGCAGTACTTC.

The chain joins TRBV6-5 to TRBJ2-7; TRBD2 matches at 8 bases. Unmatched junction bases numbered 7, after V lost 2 bases and J lost 1 base. The CDR3 spans 16 residues. CDR1 and CDR2 from the germline V gene are MNHEY and SVGAGI. Here the CDR3 reads CASSYDFASGSYEQYF. The CDR3 nucleotides read TGTGCCAGCAGTTACGACTTCGCTAGCGGGTCCTACGAGCAGTACTTC.

This clone was counted once. An end of the junction differs from the germline gene, which may be a read error. This chain connects TRBV28 to TRBJ1-2, with a tentative D call TRBD1 (5 bases). The V gene's germline CDR1 is MDHEN and CDR2 SYDVKM. The CDR3 extends over 13 amino acids. CDR3 DNA: TGTGCCAGCAGTCGAGAACAGGCTAAGGAAAGAAACTTC. Its protein product is CASSREQAKERNF.

V is TRBV13 and J is TRBJ1-2, with D tentatively TRBD1 (5 bases). The germline V gene encodes CDR1 PRHDT and CDR2 FYEKMQ (reference sequence). The CDR3 totals 13 residues. Trimming removed 7 bases at V and 4 bases at J, with 13 bases between. CDR3 sequence: CASTNTGGYGYTF. The CDR3 region has the DNA TGTGCCAGCACTAACACCGGGGGCTATGGCTACACCTTC.

The chain joins TRBV30 to TRBJ2-7, with 7 positions matching TRBD2. The V segment lost 2 bases and the J segment 3 bases; nucleotides outside the gene matches: 4. The germline CDR1 and CDR2 sequences are GTSNPN and SVGIG (reference sequence). CDR3 length equals 13 residues. CDR3 sequence reads: CAWSLAAHYEQYF. CDR3 coding DNA: TGTGCCTGGAGTCTAGCGGCACACTACGAGCAGTACTTC.

This chain links TRBV7-9 with TRBJ2-7; the D gene is possibly TRBD1 (6 bases). The CDR3 covers 13 residues. V gave up 3 bases and J gave up 4 bases, with 10 bases separating them. Germline assignment: CDR1 SEHNR and CDR2 FQNEAQ (reference sequence). DNA of the CDR3: TGTGCCAGCAGCTTGGGACAACCTTACGAGCAGTACTTC. Its protein product is CASSLGQPYEQYF.

This clone was seen only once. The rearrangement uses TRBV7-7 and TRBJ2-2; TRBD2 agrees at 12 bases. The CDR3 consists of 18 residues. CDR1 is SSHAT and CDR2 is FNYEAQ in the germline V gene (reference sequence). V gave up 0 bases and J gave up 0 bases; unmatched junction bases: 2. The CDR3 is CASSLALAGGPNTGELFF. The CDR3 nucleotides read TGTGCCAGCAGCTTAGCGCTAGCGGGAGGGCCGAACACCGGGGAGCTGTTTTTT.

The chain joins TRBV2 to TRBJ2-1; the D is unclear. Trimming took 5 bases from V and 0 from J, leaving 8 bases between them. CDR1 and CDR2 from the germline V gene are SNHLY and FYNNEI. There are 14 residues in the CDR3. This CDR3 is CASSFRGSYNEQFF. CDR3 coding DNA: TGTGCCAGCAGTTTCCGAGGCTCCTACAATGAGCAGTTCTTC.

The J gene is TRBJ2-7, the V gene TRBV11-2; 8 bases agree with TRBD2. Losses at the gene ends were 5 bases for V and 6 bases for J; bases not matched to a gene: 6. Germline CDR1 and CDR2: SGHAT and FQNNGV. The CDR3 loop spans 13 amino acids. CDR3 sequence reads: CASSHGAGGEQYF. Written as DNA, the CDR3 is TGTGCCAGCAGCCATGGGGCGGGAGGCGAGCAGTACTTC.

This rearrangement joins TRBV5-1 to TRBJ2-7; 10 bases fit TRBD2. Germline V gene data show CDR1 as SGHRS and CDR2 as YFSETQ. The CDR3 is made up of 14 amino acids. Germline trimming cut 1 base from V and 2 bases from J; bases unmatched to any gene: 0. In DNA form, the CDR3 reads TGCGCCAGCAGCTTGCTAGCGGGGGCCTACGAGCAGTACTTC. As protein: CASSLLAGAYEQYF.

V gene TRBV5-8 combines with J gene TRBJ1-1, with D possibly matching TRBD1 (6 bases). Germline V gives CDR1 SGHTS, CDR2 YDEGEE. This CDR3 spans 15 amino acids. Trimming took off 2 bases at V and 3 bases at J, with 14 bases between the two ends. CDR3 nucleotide sequence: TGTGCCAGCAGCTTTGAAGGGGGATTGGACACTGAAGCTTTCTTT. Its translation is CASSFEGGLDTEAFF.

The chain uses TRBV7-9 and TRBJ1-2, with a possible D match to TRBD1 (5 bases). The CDR3 totals 16 residues. The V gene lost 4 bases and the J gene lost 3 bases, with 18 bases spanning the gap. Per germline, CDR1 SEHNR and CDR2 FQNEAQ (reference sequence). Here the CDR3 reads CASSSRPLPGDYGYTF. CDR3 bases: TGTGCCAGCAGCTCGAGACCGCTCCCGGGGGACTATGGCTACACCTTC.

The J gene is TRBJ1-1, the V gene TRBV27; 8 nucleotides match TRBD1. J lost 5 bases, V lost 5 bases, and 10 bases had no gene match. The CDR3 has 15 residues. Germline loops: CDR1 MNHEY, CDR2 SMNVEV (reference sequence). This chain's CDR3 is CASSLAGGAYTEAFF. The CDR3 coding sequence is TGTGCCAGCAGTCTGGCAGGGGGCGCATATACTGAAGCTTTCTTT.

This clone was detected only once. The chain is built from TRBV7-6 and TRBJ2-7; D possibly corresponds to TRBD2 (6 bases). The CDR3 extends over 15 amino acids. V was shortened by 4 bases and J by 2 bases, with 15 bases between the two germline ends. Germline V lookup: CDR1 SGHVS, CDR2 FNYEAQ. The CDR3 spells CASSSSLASPYEQYF. CDR3 sequence (DNA): TGTGCCAGCAGCTCCTCCCTAGCGTCCCCCTACGAGCAGTACTTC.

The J gene is TRBJ1-1, the V gene TRBV27, with 10 positions matching TRBD1. The CDR3 sequence is 15 residues long. Germline V gene data show CDR1 as MNHEY and CDR2 as SMNVEV (reference sequence). V dropped 6 bases and J dropped 4; count of bases not matched to a gene: 8. The CDR3 reads CASRDRGVLGTEAFF. The DNA for the CDR3 is TGTGCCAGCAGGGACAGGGGGGTATTGGGCACTGAAGCTTTCTTT.

This chain links TRBV20-1 with TRBJ1-1; 9 bases align to TRBD1. The CDR3 is 10 residues long. Germline CDR1 is DFQATT and CDR2 is SNEGSKA (reference sequence). CDR3 DNA: TGCGGGACAGGGTTCACTGAAGCTTTCTTT. The encoded protein is CGTGFTEAFF.

The V call is TRBV7-6, the J call TRBJ2-1, with 8 bases fitting TRBD2. This CDR3 has 16 amino acids. The ends lost 3 bases at V and 0 bases at J; junction bases unmatched: 4. Per the germline V gene, CDR1 is SGHVS and CDR2 is FNYEAQ. CDR3 region: CASSFLAGSSYNEQFF. The CDR3 nucleotides are TGTGCCAGCAGCTTTCTAGCGGGTAGCTCCTACAATGAGCAGTTCTTC.

The chain couples TRBV29-1 to TRBJ1-2; unclear D gene. Germline V gives CDR1 SQVTM, CDR2 ANQGSEA. V shed 3 bases and J shed 1 base, with 18 bases lying between them. The CDR3 consists of 16 residues. In nucleotides, the CDR3 is TGCAGCGTTGACGGGGAGACTGCCTCGGGTAACTATGGCTACACCTTC. Translating gives CSVDGETASGNYGYTF.

The rearrangement uses TRBV4-1 and TRBJ2-7; possibly TRBD1 for D (6 bases). Germline CDR1 MGHRA, CDR2 YSYEKL. CDR3 length: 15 residues. The V gene lost 3 bases and the J gene lost 5 bases, with 17 bases spanning the gap. CDR3: CASSHTGSLGNEQYF. The CDR3, as DNA: TGCGCCAGCAGCCATACAGGGTCTTTGGGGAACGAGCAGTACTTC.

The V call is TRBV6-5, the J call TRBJ2-3; D not resolved. In germline, CDR1 is MNHEY, CDR2 SVGAGI. Trimming removed 6 bases from V and 2 bases from J, with 6 bases in between. This CDR3 region has 12 residues. DNA of the CDR3: TGTGCCAGCAGCAAGTCCACAGATACGCAGTATTTT. Translating it yields CASSKSTDTQYF.

This chain links TRBV5-8 with TRBJ2-7; perhaps D is TRBD1 or TRBD2 (5 bases each). Trimming took 2 bases from V and 2 from J, leaving 17 bases between them. CDR3 length: 16 residues. Germline V gene sequence: CDR1 SGHTS, CDR2 YDEGEE. CDR3: CASSFPRRRGTYEQYF. In DNA, the CDR3 is TGTGCCAGCAGCTTTCCCCGCCGACGGGGCACCTACGAGCAGTACTTC. The full variable domain, rest sourced from reference TRBV5-8 and TRBJ2-7, is EAGVTQSPTHLIKTRGQQATLRCSPISGHTSVYWYQQALGLGLQFLLWYDEGEERNRGNFPPRFSGRQFPNYSSELNVNALELEDSALYLCASSFPRRRGTYEQYFGPGTRLTVT.

This chain joins TRBV5-1 and TRBJ2-7, with 12 positions matching TRBD2. CDR1 SGHRS and CDR2 YFSETQ come from the germline V gene. The CDR3 length is 15 residues. V gave up 4 bases and J gave up 4 bases; unmatched junction bases: 6. CDR3 in amino acids: CASSEGLAGPYEQYF. In nucleotides, the CDR3 is TGCGCCAGCAGCGAAGGACTAGCGGGACCATACGAGCAGTACTTC. Full variable domain (remainder filled in from reference TRBV5-1 and TRBJ2-7): KAGVTQTPRYLIKTRGQQVTLSCSPISGHRSVSWYQQTPGQGLQFLFEYFSETQRNKGNFPGRFSGRQFSNSRSEMNVSTLELGDSALYLCASSEGLAGPYEQYFGPGTRLTVT.